The source of this T cell receptor beta chain is a study of prognosis after radiotherapy for stage I lung cancer. Germline-derived CDR1 and CDR2 are SGHAT and FQNNGV. The CDR3 covers 18 residues. This clonotype has at least ten counts. An end of the junction does not agree with germline; a read error may underlie this. The authors amplified TCR beta CDR3 from genomic DNA using two-round multiplex PCR. It was primers specific to each TRBV and TRBJ gene that first-round PCR used. MiXCR was run by TCRdb on the multiplex PCR reads, yielding one entry per CDR3 protein. The sample lists about 19,000 distinct CDR3 sequences, over 25% occurring once.

This TCR derives from a donor over 45 with non-small cell lung cancer. This chain joins TRBV11-2 and TRBJ2-5; 13 nucleotides line up with TRBD2. Sample: PBMCs, taken before or after stereotactic body radiation therapy (not recorded which). CDR3 sequence (DNA): TGTGCCAGCAGCCTTTCGGGACTAGCGGGATCTGGTCAAGAGGCCCAGTACTTC. Residues: CASSLSGLAGSGQEAQYF.